This paragraph reports one T cell receptor (beta chain). Antigen: not known. MiXCR, applied by TCRdb to the 5' RACE reads, yields one record per CDR3 protein. The sample lists some 1,600,000 distinct CDR3 sequences, roughly a third occurring once. V lost 1 base and J 1 base, leaving 7 bases between the germline ends. The CDR3 is made up of 14 amino acids. CDR1 LNHNV and CDR2 YYDKDF come from the germline V gene (reference sequence). The data derive from a study of identical twins. Study conclusions and caveats: Alpha sequences that were out-of-frame and twin-shared showed an excess of low generation probability.

Sequences were obtained from cord blood. This clonotype originated in a newborn girl in good health. The chain recombines TRBV15 with TRBJ1-1; D is unresolved. The CDR3: CATSRVRQNTEAFF. DNA for the CDR3: TGTGCCACCAGCAGAGTGCGGCAGAACACTGAAGCTTTCTTT.